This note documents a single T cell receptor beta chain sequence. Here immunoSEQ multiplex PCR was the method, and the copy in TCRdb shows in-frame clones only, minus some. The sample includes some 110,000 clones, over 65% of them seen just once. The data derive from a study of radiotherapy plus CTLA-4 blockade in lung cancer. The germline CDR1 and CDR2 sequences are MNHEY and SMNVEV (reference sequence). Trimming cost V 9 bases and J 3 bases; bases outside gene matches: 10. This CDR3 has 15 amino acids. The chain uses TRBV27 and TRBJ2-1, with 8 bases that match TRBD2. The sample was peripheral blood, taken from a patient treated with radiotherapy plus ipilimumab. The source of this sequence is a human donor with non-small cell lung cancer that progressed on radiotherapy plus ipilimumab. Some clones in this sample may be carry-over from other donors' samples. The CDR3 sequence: CASFGMRGDYNEQFF. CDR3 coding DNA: TGTGCCAGTTTTGGAATGCGGGGGGACTACAATGAGCAGTTCTTC.